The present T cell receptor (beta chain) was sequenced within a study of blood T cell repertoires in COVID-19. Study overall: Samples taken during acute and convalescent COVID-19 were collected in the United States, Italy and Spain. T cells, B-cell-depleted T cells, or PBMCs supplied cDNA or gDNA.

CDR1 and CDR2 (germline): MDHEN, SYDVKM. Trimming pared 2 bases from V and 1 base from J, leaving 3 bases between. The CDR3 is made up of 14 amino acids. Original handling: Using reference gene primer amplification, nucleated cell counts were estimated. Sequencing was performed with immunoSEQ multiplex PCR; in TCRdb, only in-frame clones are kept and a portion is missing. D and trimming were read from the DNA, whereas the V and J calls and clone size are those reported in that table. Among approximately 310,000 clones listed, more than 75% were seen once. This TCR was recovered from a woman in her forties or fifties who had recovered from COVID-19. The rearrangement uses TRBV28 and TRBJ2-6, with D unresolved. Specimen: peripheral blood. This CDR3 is CASSLRSGANVLTF. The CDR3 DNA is TGTGCCAGCAGTTTACGGTCTGGGGCCAACGTCCTGACTTTC.